This T cell receptor beta chain emerged from a study of human T cells and chemical hapten exposure. CDR1 SEHNR and CDR2 FQNEAQ come from the germline V gene (reference sequence). This CDR3 has 13 amino acids. V was trimmed by 8 bases and J by 5 bases, leaving 15 bases between them. TCRdb fed the RACE reads into MiXCR, producing one record per CDR3 protein. The table has just over 95,000 distinct CDR3 sequences, roughly 27% seen once. Time point here: patch test 3, about 24 weeks after DPC sensitization. Specified treatment: therapeutic diphenylcyclopropenone sensitization with weekly scalp DPC. J is TRBJ2-5 and V is TRBV7-9; a weak D match, TRBD2 (6 bases). The origin of this receptor is a man between 40 and 49 years old with alopecia areata. Some clones in this sample may be carry-over from other donors' samples. The source was whole blood, collected in connection with sensitization to the hapten diphenylcyclopropenone (DPC). The CDR3, as DNA: TGTGCCAGCGGACAAGGAGGGAAGGAGACCCAGTACTTC. Its protein product is CASGQGGKETQYF. Looking up the rest from reference TRBV7-9 and TRBJ2-5 gives the full variable domain: DTGVSQNPRHKITKRGQNVTFRCDPISEHNRLYWYRQTLGQGPEFLTYFQNEAQLEKSRLLSDRFSAERPKGSFSTLEIQRTEQGDSAMYLCASGQGGKETQYFGPGTRLLVL.